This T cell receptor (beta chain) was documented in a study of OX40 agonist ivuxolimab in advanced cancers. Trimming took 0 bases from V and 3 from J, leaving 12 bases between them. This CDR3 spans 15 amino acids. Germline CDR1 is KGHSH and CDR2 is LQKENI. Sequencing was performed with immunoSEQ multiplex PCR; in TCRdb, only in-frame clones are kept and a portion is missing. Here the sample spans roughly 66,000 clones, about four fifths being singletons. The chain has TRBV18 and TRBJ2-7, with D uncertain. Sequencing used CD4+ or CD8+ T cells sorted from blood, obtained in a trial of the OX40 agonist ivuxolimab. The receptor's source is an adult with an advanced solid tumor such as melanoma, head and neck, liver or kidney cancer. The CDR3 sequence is CASSPPGLTFYEQYF. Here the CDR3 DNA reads TGTGCCAGCTCACCACCTGGGTTAACCTTCTACGAGCAGTACTTC.